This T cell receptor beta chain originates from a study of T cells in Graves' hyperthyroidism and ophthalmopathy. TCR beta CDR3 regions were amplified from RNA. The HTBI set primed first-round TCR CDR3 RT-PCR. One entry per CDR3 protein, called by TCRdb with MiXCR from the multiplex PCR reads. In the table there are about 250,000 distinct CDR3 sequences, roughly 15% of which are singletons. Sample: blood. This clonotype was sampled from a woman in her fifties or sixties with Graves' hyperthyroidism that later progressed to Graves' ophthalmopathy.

The CDR3 sequence is CASSEIGWGLADYEQYF. The CDR3 bases are TGTGCCAGCAGTGAAATTGGTTGGGGACTAGCGGACTACGAGCAGTACTTC. The rearrangement uses TRBV2 and TRBJ2-7, with 11 bases identical to TRBD2. J was trimmed by 3 bases and V by 2 bases; bases with no gene match: 9. CDR3 length: 17 residues. Germline V gene sequence: CDR1 SNHLY, CDR2 FYNNEI.